This T cell receptor (beta chain) was observed in a study of blood T cell repertoires in COVID-19. Study information: Donors in the United States, Italy and Spain gave samples during acute or convalescent COVID-19.

Original data processing: Estimation of nucleated cell counts was performed using reference gene primer amplification. Here immunoSEQ multiplex PCR was the method, and the copy in TCRdb shows in-frame clones only, minus some. The DNA was the basis for D and trimming; V, J and clone size are from that table. The data contain some 180,000 clones, roughly 81% of them singletons. The germline V gene has CDR1 SGHRS and CDR2 YFSETQ. The CDR3 has 15 residues. With 0 bases clipped from V and 5 bases from J, the junction kept 8 bases outside the gene matches. The chain couples TRBV5-1 to TRBJ2-7; TRBD1 aligns across 7 bases. This sequence was found in a woman older than 75 with COVID-19, enrolled during active disease. Specimen: peripheral blood. The CDR3 reads CASSLGGTDIDEQYF. The CDR3 DNA follows: TGCGCCAGCAGCTTGGGAGGGACAGACATCGACGAGCAGTACTTC.